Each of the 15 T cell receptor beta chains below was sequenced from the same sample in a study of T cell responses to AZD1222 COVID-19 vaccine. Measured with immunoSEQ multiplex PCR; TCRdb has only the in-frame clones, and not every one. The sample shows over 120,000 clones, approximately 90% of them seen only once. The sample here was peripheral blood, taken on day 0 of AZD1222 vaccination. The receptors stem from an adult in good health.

The CDR3 sequence: CASSPLRGGETQYF. The CDR3, as DNA: TGTGCCAGCTCACCACTCCGGGGGGGCGAGACCCAGTACTTC. This rearrangement joins TRBV18 to TRBJ2-5; 8 bases agree with TRBD2. Losses at the gene ends were 1 base for V and 5 bases for J; bases not matched to a gene: 3. The germline gives CDR1 KGHSH, CDR2 LQKENI. CDR3 size: 14 residues.

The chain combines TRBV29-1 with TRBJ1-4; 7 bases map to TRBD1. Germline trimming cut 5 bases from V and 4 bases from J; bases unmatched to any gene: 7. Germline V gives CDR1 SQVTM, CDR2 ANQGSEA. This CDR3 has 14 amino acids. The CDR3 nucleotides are TGCAGCGTTTCCTCGGGACAGCTTAATGAAAAACTGTTTTTT. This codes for CSVSSGQLNEKLFF.

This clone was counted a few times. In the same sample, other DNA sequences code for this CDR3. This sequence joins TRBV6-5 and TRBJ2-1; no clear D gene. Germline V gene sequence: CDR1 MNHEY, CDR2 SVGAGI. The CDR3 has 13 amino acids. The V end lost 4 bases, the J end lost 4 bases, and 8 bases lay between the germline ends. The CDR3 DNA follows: TGTGCCAGCAGTTCGGGCCTGTACAATGAGCAGTTCTTC. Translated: CASSSGLYNEQFF.

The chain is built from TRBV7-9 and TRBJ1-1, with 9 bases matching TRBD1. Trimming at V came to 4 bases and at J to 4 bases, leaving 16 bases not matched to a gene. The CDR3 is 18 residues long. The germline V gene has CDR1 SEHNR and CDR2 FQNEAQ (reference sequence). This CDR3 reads CASSSSLWDRAVGTEAFF. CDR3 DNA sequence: TGTGCCAGCAGCTCTAGCCTGTGGGACAGGGCCGTTGGCACTGAAGCTTTCTTT. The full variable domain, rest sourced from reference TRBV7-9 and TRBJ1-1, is DTGVSQNPRHKITKRGQNVTFRCDPISEHNRLYWYRQTLGQGPEFLTYFQNEAQLEKSRLLSDRFSAERPKGSFSTLEIQRTEQGDSAMYLCASSSSLWDRAVGTEAFFGQGTRLTVV.

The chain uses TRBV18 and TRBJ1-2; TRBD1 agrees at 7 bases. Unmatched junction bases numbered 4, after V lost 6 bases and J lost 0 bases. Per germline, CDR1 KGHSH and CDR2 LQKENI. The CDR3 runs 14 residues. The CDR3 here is CASSRDSANYGYTF. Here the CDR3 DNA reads TGTGCCAGCTCTCGGGACAGCGCTAACTATGGCTACACCTTC.

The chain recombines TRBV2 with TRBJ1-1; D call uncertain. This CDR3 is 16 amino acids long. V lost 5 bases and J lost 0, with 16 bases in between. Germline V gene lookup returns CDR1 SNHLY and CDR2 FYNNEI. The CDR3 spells CASSYPDDGLNTEAFF. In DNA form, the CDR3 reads TGTGCCAGCAGTTATCCTGACGACGGCTTGAACACTGAAGCTTTCTTT. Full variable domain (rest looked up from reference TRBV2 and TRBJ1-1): EPEVTQTPSHQVTQMGQEVILRCVPISNHLYFYWYRQILGQKVEFLVSFYNNEISEKSEIFDDQFSVERPDGSNFTLKIRSTKLEDSAMYFCASSYPDDGLNTEAFFGQGTRLTVV.

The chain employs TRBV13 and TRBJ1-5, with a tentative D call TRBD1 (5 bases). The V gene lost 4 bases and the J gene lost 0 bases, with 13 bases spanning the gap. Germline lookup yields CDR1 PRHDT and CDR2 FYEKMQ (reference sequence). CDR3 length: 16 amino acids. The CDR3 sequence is CASSSSGLSSNQPQHF. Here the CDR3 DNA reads TGTGCCAGCAGCTCCTCGGGACTAAGTAGCAATCAGCCCCAGCATTTT.

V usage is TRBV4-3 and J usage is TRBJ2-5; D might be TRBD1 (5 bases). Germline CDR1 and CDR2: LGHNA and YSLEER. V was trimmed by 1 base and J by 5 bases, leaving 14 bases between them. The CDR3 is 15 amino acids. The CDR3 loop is CASSQGAGMLETQYF. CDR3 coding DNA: TGCGCCAGCAGCCAAGGGGCAGGGATGTTGGAGACCCAGTACTTC.

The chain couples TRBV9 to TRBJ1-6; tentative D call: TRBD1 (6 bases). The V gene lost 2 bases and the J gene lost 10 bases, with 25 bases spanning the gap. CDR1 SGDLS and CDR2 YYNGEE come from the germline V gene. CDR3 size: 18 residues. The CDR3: CASSVHRVLGTQGSPLHF. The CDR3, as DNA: TGTGCCAGCAGCGTGCACAGGGTGCTCGGTACTCAGGGGTCACCCCTCCACTTT.

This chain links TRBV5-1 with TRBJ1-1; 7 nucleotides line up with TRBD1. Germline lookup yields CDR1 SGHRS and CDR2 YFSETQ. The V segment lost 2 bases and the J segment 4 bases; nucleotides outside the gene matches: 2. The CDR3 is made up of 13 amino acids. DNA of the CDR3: TGCGCCAGCAGCTTATGGACAGGCACTGAAGCTTTCTTT. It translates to CASSLWTGTEAFF.

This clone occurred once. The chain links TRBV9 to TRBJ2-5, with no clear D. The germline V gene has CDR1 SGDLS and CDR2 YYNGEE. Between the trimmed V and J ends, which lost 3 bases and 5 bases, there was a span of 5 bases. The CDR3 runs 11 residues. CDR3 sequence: CASSDTETQYF. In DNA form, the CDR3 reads TGTGCCAGCAGCGATACGGAGACCCAGTACTTC.

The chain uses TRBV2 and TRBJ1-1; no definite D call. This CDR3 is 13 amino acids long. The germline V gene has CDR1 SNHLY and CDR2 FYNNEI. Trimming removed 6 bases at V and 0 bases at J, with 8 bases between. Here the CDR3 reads CASSGSMNTEAFF. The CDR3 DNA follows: TGTGCCAGCAGCGGATCTATGAACACTGAAGCTTTCTTT.

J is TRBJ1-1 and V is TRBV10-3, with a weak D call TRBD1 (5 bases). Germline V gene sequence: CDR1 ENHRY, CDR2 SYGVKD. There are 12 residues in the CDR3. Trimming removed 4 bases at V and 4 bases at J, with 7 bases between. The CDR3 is CAISAGGTEAFF. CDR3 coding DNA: TGTGCCATCAGTGCGGGGGGCACTGAAGCTTTCTTT.

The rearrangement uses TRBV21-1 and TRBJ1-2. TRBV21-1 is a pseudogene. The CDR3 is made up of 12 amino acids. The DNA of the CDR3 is TGTGCCATCCCCCCGGGCACCTATGGCTACACCTTC. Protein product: CAIPPGTYGYTF.

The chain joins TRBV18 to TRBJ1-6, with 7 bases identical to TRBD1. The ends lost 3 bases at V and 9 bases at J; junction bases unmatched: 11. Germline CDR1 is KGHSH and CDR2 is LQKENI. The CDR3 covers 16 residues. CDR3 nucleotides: TGTGCCAGCTCACCCCCGGACAGGCCGGAGACTTCACCCCTCCACTTT. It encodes CASSPPDRPETSPLHF.